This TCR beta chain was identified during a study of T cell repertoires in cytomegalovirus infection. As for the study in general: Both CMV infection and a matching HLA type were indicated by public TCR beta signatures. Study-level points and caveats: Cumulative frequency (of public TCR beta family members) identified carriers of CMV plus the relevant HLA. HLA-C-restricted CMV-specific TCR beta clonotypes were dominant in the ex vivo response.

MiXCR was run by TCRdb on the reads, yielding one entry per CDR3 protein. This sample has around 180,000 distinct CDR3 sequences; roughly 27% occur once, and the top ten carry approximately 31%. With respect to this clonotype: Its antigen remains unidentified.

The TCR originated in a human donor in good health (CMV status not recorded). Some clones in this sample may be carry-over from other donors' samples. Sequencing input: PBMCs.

The CDR3 here is CASSGTEDGYTF. The CDR3 DNA follows: TGTGCCAGCAGTGGGACAGAAGATGGCTACACCTTC. The rearrangement links TRBV6-2 or TRBV6-3 to TRBJ1-2; 7 positions match TRBD1. Trimming at V came to 5 bases and at J to 6 bases, leaving 3 bases not matched to a gene. The CDR3 extends over 12 amino acids. CDR1 MNHEY and CDR2 SVGEGT come from the germline V gene.